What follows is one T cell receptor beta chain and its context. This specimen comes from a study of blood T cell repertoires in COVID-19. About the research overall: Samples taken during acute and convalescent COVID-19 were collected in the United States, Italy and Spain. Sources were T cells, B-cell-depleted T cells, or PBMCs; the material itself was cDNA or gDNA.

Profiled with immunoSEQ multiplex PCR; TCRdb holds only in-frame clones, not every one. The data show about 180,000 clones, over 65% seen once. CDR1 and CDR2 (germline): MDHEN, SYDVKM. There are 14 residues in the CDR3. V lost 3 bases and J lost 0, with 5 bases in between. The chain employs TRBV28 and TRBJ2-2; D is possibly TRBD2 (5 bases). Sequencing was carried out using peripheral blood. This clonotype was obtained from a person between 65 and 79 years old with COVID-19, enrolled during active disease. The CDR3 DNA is TGTGCCAGCAGTTTCGGGACGAACACCGGGGAGCTGTTTTTT. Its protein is CASSFGTNTGELFF.